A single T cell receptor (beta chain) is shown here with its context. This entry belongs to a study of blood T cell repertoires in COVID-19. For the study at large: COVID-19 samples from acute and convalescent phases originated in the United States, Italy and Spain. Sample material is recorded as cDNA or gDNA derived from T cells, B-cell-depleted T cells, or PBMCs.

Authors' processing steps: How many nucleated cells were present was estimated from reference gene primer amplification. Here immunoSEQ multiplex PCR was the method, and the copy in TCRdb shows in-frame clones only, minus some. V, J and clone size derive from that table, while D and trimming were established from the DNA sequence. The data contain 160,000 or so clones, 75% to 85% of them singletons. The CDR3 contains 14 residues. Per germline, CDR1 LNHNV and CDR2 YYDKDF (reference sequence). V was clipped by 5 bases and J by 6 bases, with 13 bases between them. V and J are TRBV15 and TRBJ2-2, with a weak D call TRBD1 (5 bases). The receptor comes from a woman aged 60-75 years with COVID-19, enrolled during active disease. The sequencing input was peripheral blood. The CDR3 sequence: CATSPWGVSGELFF. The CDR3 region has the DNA TGTGCCACCAGCCCCTGGGGCGTCTCCGGGGAGCTGTTTTTT. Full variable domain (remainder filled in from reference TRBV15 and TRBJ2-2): DAMVIQNPRYQVTQFGKPVTLSCSQTLNHNVMYWYQQKSSQAPKLLFHYYDKDFNNEADTPDNFQSRRPNTSFCFLDIRSPGLGDTAMYLCATSPWGVSGELFFGEGSRLTVL.